This TCR beta chain was obtained from a study of cytomegalovirus exposure and HLA in healthy donors. General study results and limits: In presence/absence analyses, roughly uniform sequencing depth across donors was assumed.

Trimming left V 5 bases short and J 7 bases short, with 9 bases between. This CDR3 contains 11 residues. Germline CDR1 and CDR2: MNHEY and SMNVEV (reference sequence). PCR used 60 Vbeta primers and 13 Jbeta primers. Repertoires were generated with immunoSEQ multiplex PCR, while TCRdb's copy carries only in-frame clones and drops some. The sample lists about 55,000 clones, approximately 80% occurring once. With respect to this clone: Its antigen is as yet unknown.

The TCR was taken from a female donor in good health and CMV-seronegative. The V and J genes are TRBV27 and TRBJ2-7; D may be TRBD2 (5 bases). The sample taken for sequencing was PBMCs. The CDR3 DNA sequence: TGTGCCAGCAGTCTCGGGAATGAGCAGTACTTC. It yields the protein CASSLGNEQYF.